This T cell receptor (beta chain) is from a study of blood T cell repertoires in COVID-19. Background on the study: Italy, Spain and the United States were the sources of the convalescent and acute COVID-19 samples. T cells, B-cell-depleted T cells, or PBMCs provided the cDNA or gDNA that served as material.

This clone was detected once. CDR3 size: 14 residues. V shed 8 bases and J 6 bases; nucleotides not matched to a gene: 2. Germline assignment: CDR1 SGHTA and CDR2 FQGNSA. Original methodology: Counts of nucleated cells, estimated from reference gene primer amplification, were obtained. Profiling relied on immunoSEQ multiplex PCR, and the TCRdb table lists in-frame clones only, not all of them. Clone size and the V and J calls come from that table; the DNA yielded D and trimming. The sample records around 220,000 clones, approximately 78% being singletons. The specimen sequenced was peripheral blood. This TCR was recovered from an elderly woman with acute or convalescent COVID-19. This chain uses TRBV7-2 with TRBJ2-2; 14 bases align to TRBD2. The CDR3 loop reads CASQGLAGAGELFF. The CDR3 bases are TGTGCCAGCCAGGGACTAGCGGGGGCCGGGGAGCTGTTTTTT. Drawing the rest from reference TRBV7-2 and TRBJ2-2, the complete variable domain is GAGVSQSPSNKVTEKGKDVELRCDPISGHTALYWYRQSLGQGLEFLIYFQGNSAPDKSGLPSDRFSAERTGGSVSTLTIQRTQQEDSAVYLCASQGLAGAGELFFGEGSRLTVL.